The rows below give T cell receptor beta chains drawn from one sample of a study of blood T cell repertoires in COVID-19. Method: immunoSEQ multiplex PCR; TCRdb's copy keeps in-frame clones and lacks some. The sample contains roughly 190,000 clones, around 82% of which appear only once. Sequencing was performed on PBMCs or T cells enriched from blood (not recorded which). These receptors were taken from a woman aged 60-75 years with acute COVID-19. Both conserved end residues are part of each CDR3. A D gene is named only where the DNA matches it firmly.

D gene: TRBD1; J gene: TRBJ1-1; V gene: TRBV6-5; CDR3 DNA: TGTGCCAGCCAGGGGGCTGGAAACACTGAAGCTTTCTTT; CDR3 protein: CASQGAGNTEAFF
D gene: -; J gene: TRBJ1-2; V gene: TRBV6-2/TRBV6-3; CDR3 DNA: TGTGCCAGCAGCACAACATGGGGGCGCGATGGCTACACCTTC; CDR3 protein: CASSTTWGRDGYTF
D gene: -; J gene: TRBJ2-3; V gene: TRBV9; CDR3 DNA: TGTGCCAGCAGCGGTCAGGGTCGGGGCACAGATACGCAGTATTTT; CDR3 protein: CASSGQGRGTDTQYF
D gene: TRBD2; J gene: TRBJ2-5; V gene: TRBV12-3/TRBV12-4; CDR3 DNA: TGTGCCAGCAGTCCGTCGGGAGGGGCCCCTTACTTC; CDR3 protein: CASSPSGGAPYF
D gene: -; J gene: TRBJ1-5; V gene: TRBV2; CDR3 DNA: TGTGCCAGCGGGCAGTACAATCAGCCCCAGCATTTT; CDR3 protein: CASGQYNQPQHF
D gene: -; J gene: TRBJ2-7; V gene: TRBV27; CDR3 DNA: TGTGCCAGCAGCCGCTTGGGATTCGGGGGAGAGCAGTACTTC; CDR3 protein: CASSRLGFGGEQYF
D gene: -; J gene: TRBJ1-2; V gene: TRBV4-3; CDR3 DNA: TGCGCCAGCAGCCAAGATCTGGCAGGGAAAGGGTATGGCTACACCTTC; CDR3 protein: CASSQDLAGKGYGYTF
D gene: TRBD2; J gene: TRBJ2-1; V gene: TRBV5-1; CDR3 DNA: TGCGCCAGCAGCCCTTTAGCGGGATACGAGCAGTTCTTC; CDR3 protein: CASSPLAGYEQFF
D gene: -; J gene: TRBJ1-4; V gene: TRBV5-5; CDR3 DNA: TGTGCCAGCAGCTCCTCCGCCGGAACTAATGAAAAACTGTTTTTT; CDR3 protein: CASSSSAGTNEKLFF
D gene: -; J gene: TRBJ1-4; V gene: TRBV5-8; CDR3 DNA: TGTGCCAGCAGCTTGGGGCGGGGAAAACTGTTTTTT; CDR3 protein: CASSLGRGKLFF
D gene: -; J gene: TRBJ1-2; V gene: TRBV9; CDR3 DNA: TGTGCCAGCAGCCAACAGGGTGGGGATGGCTACACCTTC; CDR3 protein: CASSQQGGDGYTF
D gene: TRBD1; J gene: TRBJ1-2; V gene: TRBV2; CDR3 DNA: TGTGCCAGGTTGGACAGGGCCTCAGCTGGCTACACCTTC; CDR3 protein: CARLDRASAGYTF
D gene: -; J gene: TRBJ1-5; V gene: TRBV5-1; CDR3 DNA: TGCGCCAGCAGCTGGGGGCTGGACAGCAATCAGCCCCAGCATTTT; CDR3 protein: CASSWGLDSNQPQHF